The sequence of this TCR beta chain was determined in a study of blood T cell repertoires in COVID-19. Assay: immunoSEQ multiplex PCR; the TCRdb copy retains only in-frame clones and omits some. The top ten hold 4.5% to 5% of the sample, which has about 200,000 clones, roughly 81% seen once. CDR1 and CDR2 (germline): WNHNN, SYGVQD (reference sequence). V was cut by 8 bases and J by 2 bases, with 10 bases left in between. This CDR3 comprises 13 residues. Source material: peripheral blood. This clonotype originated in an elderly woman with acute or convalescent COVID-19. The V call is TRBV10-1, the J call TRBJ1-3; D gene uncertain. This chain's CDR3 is CASRGGPGNTIYF. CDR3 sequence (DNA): TGCGCCAGCCGGGGAGGGCCTGGAAACACCATATATTTT.